The entry below describes one T cell receptor beta chain. Its antigen remains unknown. This entry belongs to a study of T cell responses to AZD1222 COVID-19 vaccine. General study points: Dominant CD4 TCR responses targeted spike regions 160-218 and 743-854. Nearly half of spike-specific TCRs reportedly target unmutated variant regions. White British ancestry dominated among donors, who included more females, and clonal diversity was possibly underestimated.

Profiled with immunoSEQ multiplex PCR; TCRdb holds only in-frame clones, not every one. The profile covers 150,000 or so clones, with around 92% appearing a single time and about 2.5% taken by the ten largest. The CDR3 consists of 11 residues. The V and J ends lost 3 bases and 5 bases respectively, with 2 bases between them. Germline lookup yields CDR1 SGHAT and CDR2 FQNNGV. The source was peripheral blood, collected on day 0 of AZD1222 vaccination. The chain employs TRBV11-2 and TRBJ2-1; no clear D. This TCR was recovered from an adult in good health. The CDR3 here is CASSFHNEQFF. The CDR3 DNA sequence: TGTGCCAGCAGCTTTCACAATGAGCAGTTCTTC.